This T cell receptor (beta chain) was recorded in a study of CD8 T cells in Susac syndrome (dated by TCRdb to between 2018 and 2021). About the investigation overall: The study used repertoire sequencing to test whether antigen drove CD8+ T cell activation and differentiation in Susac syndrome. The study compared CD8+ T cell repertoire clonality among 12 healthy donors, some 14 Susac syndrome patients and roughly 16 multiple sclerosis patients. What the authors observed across the whole study: The number of individuals in the TCR sequencing and HLA analysis was recognized as being relatively small.

Details on this clonotype: Its antigen target is currently unknown. It has no much larger one-base neighbor in the sample; base qualities were not kept.

Peripheral blood CD8+ and CD4+ T cells from healthy donors, Susac syndrome patients and multiple sclerosis patients were profiled by high-throughput TCR beta sequencing. The multiple sclerosis controls were treatment-naive patients who had stable or active relapsing-remitting disease and met the revised McDonald criteria. CD8+ TEMRA cells were enriched by FACS, while bulk CD8+ and CD4+ T cells were purified by magnetic negative isolation. Blood was drawn into EDTA tubes, processed within 24 hours, and PBMCs were isolated by density gradient centrifugation. PBMCs intended for TCR sequencing were frozen in liquid nitrogen and were later thawed in a 37 degrees C water bath. Purity of sorted or isolated CD4+, CD8+ and CD8+ TEMRA cells was at least 90%. RNA was extracted with the RNeasy kit and roughly 0.5 to 1 ug was reverse transcribed using random hexamers. The immunoSEQ multiplex PCR assay, covering 54 Vbeta and 13 Jbeta segments, was used to amplify TCR beta CDR3 regions. PCR amplification bias was corrected by using a synthetic template baseline for primer optimization and computational correction. In the source study's methods: Reads were annotated to V, D and J genes according to IMGT and were analyzed with immunoSEQ Analyzer, with only productive sequences retained. Clonality was computed as one minus Shannon entropy normalized by log2 of the number of productive unique sequences. Public and private clones were assessed among the 100 most prevalent clones of each patient and control. Clones were defined as Susac-specific if absent from the healthy and MS cohorts, from roughly 1,100 published viral clones and from other ImmuneACCESS disease sequences. The raw public reads went through TCRdb reprocessing: fastp at Q25, MiXCR clone calling, in-frame beta chains kept. Duplicate CDR3 protein sequences are folded into a single record with the most common DNA and genes. For this entry, the V and J calls and clone size follow TCRdb and not the study's own pipeline. The sample table contains 100,000 to 150,000 distinct CDR3 sequences; only one count was recorded for 93% of them. 0.25% to 0.35% of the sample is held by the ten biggest clonotypes.

Spanning cysteine to phenylalanine, the CDR3 consists of 12 amino acids. The sequence is cut down to CDR3 DNA, 36 bases in frame from base 1. The V and J ends are trimmed by 6 bases and 2 bases, leaving 7 bases between them. CDR1 and CDR2, per the germline V gene, are SNHLY and FYNNEI. This sequence uses TRBV2 and TRBJ1-2; the D gene identity is not certain. The sample was CD8+ T cells from PBMCs. The receptor's source is a human donor with multiple sclerosis. The nucleotides are TGTGCCAGCAGGGCGGGCAACTATGGCTACACCTTC. Protein translation: CASRAGNYGYTF.